This TCR beta chain was obtained from a study of blood T cell repertoires in COVID-19. A word on this clone: Other DNA sequences of this sample code for an identical CDR3.

Those who participated ranged in age from roughly 18 to 89 years and resided in about two dozen US areas. Within 2 weeks of study entry, exposed participants had contacted a PCR-confirmed or clinician-diagnosed COVID-19 case. Original processing notes: Estimation of nucleated cell counts was performed using reference gene primer amplification. Measured with immunoSEQ multiplex PCR; TCRdb has only the in-frame clones, and not every one. V and J calls and clone size follow that table, whereas D and trimming were derived from the DNA. The sample records 350,000 or so clones, 88% being singletons. V dropped 6 bases and J dropped 1 base, with 9 bases sitting between them. The CDR3 runs 13 residues. Per the germline V gene, CDR1 is ENHRY and CDR2 is SYGVKD.

The sample consisted of PBMCs or T cells enriched from blood (not recorded which). V is TRBV10-3 and J is TRBJ1-1; D perhaps matches TRBD1 (5 bases). This TCR was recovered from a woman in her twenties or thirties who had been exposed to COVID-19. CDR3: CAIRGTGNTEAFF. The CDR3, as DNA: TGTGCCATCAGGGGGACTGGGAACACTGAAGCTTTCTTT.